The text below deals with one T cell receptor (beta chain). The CDR3 contains 15 residues. Trimming cost V 6 bases and J 3 bases, with 21 bases left between them. Germline-derived CDR1 and CDR2 are DFQATT and SNEGSKA (reference sequence). Sequencing was done on patients that had shown CD8+CD57+ cell expansion by flow cytometry. This sample stems from a study of CD8+CD57+ T cells in acquired aplastic anemia. Study as a whole: Sorted cells (CD4+ and CD8+) yielded DNA amounts that averaged approximately 3.1 ug.

TCR beta VDJ and CDR3 profiling used genomic DNA as template. TCRdb ran MiXCR on the reads and lists one entry per CDR3 protein. Of fewer than 200,000 distinct CDR3 sequences in the sample, 48% were seen once. This receptor was obtained from a human donor with aplastic anemia. Material for sequencing was sorted CD4+, CD8+, or CD8+CD57+ T cells (not recorded which) from PBMCs. J is TRBJ2-7 and V is TRBV20-1; D might be TRBD1 (6 bases). DNA for the CDR3: TGCAGTGCGACACCGCTACAGGGACCCTTCTACGAGCAGTACTTC. Translating it yields CSATPLQGPFYEQYF.